This T cell receptor (beta chain) was obtained from a study of cytomegalovirus exposure and HLA in healthy donors. Study as a whole: An analysis done earlier identified around 100 million unique TCR beta sequences from approximately 200 million T cells.

General observations from the study: Earlier analysis looked at TCR beta V segments, and most were productive about 90% or about 30% of the time. DRB1 had the most TCR associations and HLA-C the fewest, a later analysis found, with rates varying by HLA locus.

Comment on this clone: Its antigen is unknown.

This CDR3 has 13 residues. Germline CDR1 and CDR2: SGHRS and YFSETQ. Trimming cost V 4 bases and J 1 base, with 8 bases left between them. The primer mix had 60 Vbeta and 13 Jbeta primers. Per the study methods: About 11 million of 65 million to 95 million unique TCR beta chains were shared, per a later count. Sequencing was performed with immunoSEQ multiplex PCR; in TCRdb, only in-frame clones are kept and a portion is missing. V, J and clone size were drawn from that table, and D and trimming were deduced from the DNA. The table records around 140,000 clones, roughly 79% of them present only once. The sequence came from a male donor in good health and CMV-seronegative. Input material: PBMCs. V and J are TRBV5-1 and TRBJ1-1; D unresolved. CDR3 loop: CASSTAENTEAFF. The CDR3 bases are TGCGCCAGCAGCACTGCCGAGAACACTGAAGCTTTCTTT.